The 11 T cell receptor beta chains listed next were all sequenced from one sample in a study of control samples from healthy donors and cancer patients. Measured with immunoSEQ multiplex PCR; TCRdb has only the in-frame clones, and not every one. The table lists approximately 130,000 clones, about 90% of them singletons. The sequenced sample was blood. The source of these receptors is a man aged 50 or older in good health.

The genes are TRBV3-1 (or the pseudogene TRBV3-2) and TRBJ1-3, with no clear D. V was cut by 6 bases and J by 0 bases, with 3 bases left in between. The CDR3 sequence is 12 residues long. Looked up from germline, CDR1 is LGHDT and CDR2 is YNNKEL (reference sequence). The CDR3 DNA follows: TGTGCCAGCAGTTTCTCTGGAAACACCATATATTTT. Its protein product is CASSFSGNTIYF.

The rearrangement joins TRBV27 to TRBJ2-2; D is ambiguous. The V gene lost 7 bases and the J gene lost 4 bases, with 7 bases spanning the gap. Per the germline V gene, CDR1 is MNHEY and CDR2 is SMNVEV (reference sequence). This CDR3 has 12 residues. The CDR3 reads CASTEVTGELFF. The CDR3 bases are TGTGCCAGCACTGAGGTCACCGGGGAGCTGTTTTTT.

The chain links TRBV3-1 (or the pseudogene TRBV3-2) to TRBJ1-2, with D perhaps TRBD1 (5 bases). CDR3 length equals 18 residues. In germline, CDR1 is LGHDT, CDR2 YNNKEL (reference sequence). The V gene lost 0 bases and the J gene lost 0 bases, with 17 bases spanning the gap. CDR3 loop: CASSQEGAGVIANYGYTF. The CDR3 coding sequence is TGTGCCAGCAGCCAAGAAGGGGCAGGAGTAATAGCTAACTATGGCTACACCTTC.

This chain uses TRBV19 with TRBJ1-1; D call uncertain. Trimming took off 6 bases at V and 0 bases at J, with 17 bases between the two ends. The CDR3 is 16 residues long. CDR1 is LNHDA and CDR2 is SQIVND in the germline V gene (reference sequence). CDR3 loop: CASSSPRLYMNTEAFF. The DNA for the CDR3 is TGTGCCAGTAGCAGCCCCCGCCTCTATATGAACACTGAAGCTTTCTTT.

Details on this clone: Additional DNA sequences in this sample encode the identical CDR3. The V and J genes are TRBV27 and TRBJ1-5, with TRBD1 identical over 8 bases. V lost 2 bases, J lost 2 bases, and 2 bases stayed unmatched. Germline V CDR1 and CDR2: MNHEY, SMNVEV (reference sequence). This CDR3 is built from 15 residues. CDR3 in amino acids: CASSLGQGGNQPQHF. In DNA, the CDR3 is TGTGCCAGCAGTTTAGGACAGGGAGGCAATCAGCCCCAGCATTTT.

The chain links TRBV3-1 (or the pseudogene TRBV3-2) to TRBJ1-6; 9 bases line up with TRBD1. Germline CDR1 reads LGHDT; CDR2 reads YNNKEL (reference sequence). The CDR3 totals 16 residues. With 5 bases clipped from V and 5 bases from J, the junction kept 7 bases outside the gene matches. The CDR3 is CASSSRRTGDNSPLHF. The CDR3 DNA reads as TGTGCCAGCAGCTCCCGACGGACAGGGGATAATTCACCCCTCCACTTT.

The chain joins TRBV24-1 to TRBJ1-4; 9 bases map to TRBD1. Germline CDR1 reads KGHDR; CDR2 reads SFDVKD. The CDR3 runs to 15 residues. V lost 3 bases, J lost 5 bases, and 3 bases stayed unmatched. The CDR3 is CATSDPTGGNEKLFF. The CDR3 DNA follows: TGTGCCACCAGTGATCCGACAGGGGGGAATGAAAAACTGTTTTTT.

The chain recombines TRBV6-5 with TRBJ2-7; D is ambiguous. V dropped 4 bases and J dropped 2 bases, with 9 bases sitting between them. This CDR3 comprises 13 residues. Germline CDR1 and CDR2: MNHEY and SVGAGI. DNA of the CDR3: TGTGCCAGCAGTTCCGACATCCCCTACGAGCAGTACTTC. It is translated as CASSSDIPYEQYF.

This rearrangement joins TRBV4-3 to TRBJ1-1; D uncertain. The length of the CDR3 is 14 residues. The germline CDR1 and CDR2 sequences are LGHNA and YSLEER. V was pared by 3 bases and J by 4 bases, with 12 bases between. The CDR3 DNA follows: TGCGCCAGCAGCCACGAGGTTGACGGCACTGAAGCTTTCTTT. Translated, it gives CASSHEVDGTEAFF.

V and J are TRBV30 and TRBJ1-2; D is unclear. Germline V gene data show CDR1 as GTSNPN and CDR2 as SVGIG (reference sequence). Trimming cost V 3 bases and J 8 bases, with 13 bases left between them. The CDR3 contains 12 residues. Here the CDR3 reads CAWRPVGAGYTF. As DNA, the CDR3 is TGTGCCTGGAGACCAGTTGGCGCGGGCTACACCTTC.

CDR3 coding DNA: TGCAGCGTCCGCGCTGTAAAGAACACTGAAGCTTTCTTT. Translation gives CSVRAVKNTEAFF. V is TRBV29-1 and J is TRBJ1-1; D not certain. V lost 6 bases and J 1 base, leaving 12 bases between the germline ends. CDR3 length: 13 residues. Germline CDR1 is SQVTM and CDR2 is ANQGSEA. Full variable domain (outside the CDR3, taken from reference TRBV29-1 and TRBJ1-1): SAVISQKPSRDICQRGTSLTIQCQVDSQVTMMFWYRQQPGQSLTLIATANQGSEATYESGFVIDKFPISRPNLTFSTLTVSNMSPEDSSIYLCSVRAVKNTEAFFGQGTRLTVV.